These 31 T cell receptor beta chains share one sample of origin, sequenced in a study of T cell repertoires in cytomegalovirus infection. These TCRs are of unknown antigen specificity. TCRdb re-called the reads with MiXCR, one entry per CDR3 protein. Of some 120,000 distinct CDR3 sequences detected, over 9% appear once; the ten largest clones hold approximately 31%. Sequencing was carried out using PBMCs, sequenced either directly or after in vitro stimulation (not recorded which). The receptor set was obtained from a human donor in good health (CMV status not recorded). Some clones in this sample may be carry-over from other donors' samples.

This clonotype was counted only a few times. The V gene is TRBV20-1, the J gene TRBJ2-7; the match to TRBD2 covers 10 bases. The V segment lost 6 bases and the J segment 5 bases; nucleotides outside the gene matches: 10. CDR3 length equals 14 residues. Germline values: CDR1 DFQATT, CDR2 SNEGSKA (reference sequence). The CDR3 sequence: CSAYLLAGVNEQYF. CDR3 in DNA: TGCAGTGCCTATCTTCTAGCGGGAGTTAACGAGCAGTACTTC.

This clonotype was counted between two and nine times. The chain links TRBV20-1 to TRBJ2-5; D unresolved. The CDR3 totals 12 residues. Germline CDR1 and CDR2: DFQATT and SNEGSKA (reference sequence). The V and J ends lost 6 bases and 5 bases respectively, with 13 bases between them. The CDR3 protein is CSAEGWRETQYF. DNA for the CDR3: TGCAGTGCCGAAGGATGGCGGGAGACCCAGTACTTC.

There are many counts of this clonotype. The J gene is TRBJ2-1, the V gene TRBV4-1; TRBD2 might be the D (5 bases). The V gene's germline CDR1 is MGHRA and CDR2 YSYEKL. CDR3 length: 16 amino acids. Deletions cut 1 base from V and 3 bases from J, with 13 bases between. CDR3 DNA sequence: TGCGCCAGCAGCCAAGTTGGGGAGCTTAGCTACAATGAGCAGTTCTTC. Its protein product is CASSQVGELSYNEQFF.

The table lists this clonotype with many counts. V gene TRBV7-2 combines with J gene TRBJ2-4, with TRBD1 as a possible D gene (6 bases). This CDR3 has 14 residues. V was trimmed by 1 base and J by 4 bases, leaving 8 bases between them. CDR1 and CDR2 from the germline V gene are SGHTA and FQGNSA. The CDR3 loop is CASSLDRAKNIQYF. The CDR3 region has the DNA TGTGCCAGCAGCTTAGACAGGGCTAAAAACATTCAGTACTTC.

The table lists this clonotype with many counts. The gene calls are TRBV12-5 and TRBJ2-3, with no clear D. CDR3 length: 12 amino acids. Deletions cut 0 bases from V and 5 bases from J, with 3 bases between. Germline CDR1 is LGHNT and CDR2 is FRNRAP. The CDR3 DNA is TGTGCTAGTGGTTTGGTAAGAGATACGCAGTATTTT. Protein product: CASGLVRDTQYF.

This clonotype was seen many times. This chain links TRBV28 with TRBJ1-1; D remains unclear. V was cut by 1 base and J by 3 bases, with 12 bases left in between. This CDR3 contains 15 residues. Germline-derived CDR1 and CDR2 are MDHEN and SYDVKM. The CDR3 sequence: CASSLSSLVYTEAFF. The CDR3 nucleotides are TGTGCCAGCAGTTTATCGTCCTTGGTTTACACTGAAGCTTTCTTT. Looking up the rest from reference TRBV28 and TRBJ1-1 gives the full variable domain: DVKVTQSSRYLVKRTGEKVFLECVQDMDHENMFWYRQDPGLGLRLIYFSYDVKMKEKGDIPEGYSVSREKKERFSLILESASTNQTSMYLCASSLSSLVYTEAFFGQGTRLTVV.

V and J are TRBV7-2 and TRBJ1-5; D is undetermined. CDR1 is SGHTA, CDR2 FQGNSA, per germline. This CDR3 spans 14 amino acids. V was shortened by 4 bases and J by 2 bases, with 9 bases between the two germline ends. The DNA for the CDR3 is TGTGCCAGCAGCTCCCGGTGGGGCAATCAGCCCCAGCATTTT. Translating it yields CASSSRWGNQPQHF.

The chain's CDR3 is CASSPGQLYGYTF. The CDR3 bases are TGTGCCAGCAGCCCCGGACAACTCTATGGCTACACCTTC. The chain couples TRBV6-6 to TRBJ1-2; a weak D match, TRBD1 (5 bases). With 6 bases removed from V and 4 bases from J, the gap between germline ends came to 12 bases. Germline CDR1 is MNHNY and CDR2 is SVGAGI (reference sequence). CDR3 length equals 13 residues.

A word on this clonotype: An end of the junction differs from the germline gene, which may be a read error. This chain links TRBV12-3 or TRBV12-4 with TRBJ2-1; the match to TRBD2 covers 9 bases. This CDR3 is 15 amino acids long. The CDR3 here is CASSLAGVRGNEQFF. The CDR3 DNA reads TGTGCCAGCAGCTTAGCGGGAGTCCGCGGCAATGAGCAGTTCTTC.

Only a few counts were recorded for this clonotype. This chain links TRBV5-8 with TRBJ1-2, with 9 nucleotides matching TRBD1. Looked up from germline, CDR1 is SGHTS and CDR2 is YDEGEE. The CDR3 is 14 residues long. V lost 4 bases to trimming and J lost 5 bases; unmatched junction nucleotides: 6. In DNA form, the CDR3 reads TGTGCCAGCAGCCCGGACAGGGGTAGATATGGCTACACCTTC. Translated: CASSPDRGRYGYTF.

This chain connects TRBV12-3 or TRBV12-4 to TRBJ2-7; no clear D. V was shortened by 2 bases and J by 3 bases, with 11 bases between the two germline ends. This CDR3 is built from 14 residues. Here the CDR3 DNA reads TGTGCCAGCAGTTTATGGCGGATAGACTACGAGCAGTACTTC. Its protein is CASSLWRIDYEQYF.

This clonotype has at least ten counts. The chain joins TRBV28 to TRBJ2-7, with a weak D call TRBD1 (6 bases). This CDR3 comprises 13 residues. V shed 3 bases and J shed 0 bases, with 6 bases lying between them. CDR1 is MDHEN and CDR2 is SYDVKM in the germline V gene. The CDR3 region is CASSLDSSYEQYF. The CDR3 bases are TGTGCCAGCAGTTTGGACAGCTCCTACGAGCAGTACTTC.

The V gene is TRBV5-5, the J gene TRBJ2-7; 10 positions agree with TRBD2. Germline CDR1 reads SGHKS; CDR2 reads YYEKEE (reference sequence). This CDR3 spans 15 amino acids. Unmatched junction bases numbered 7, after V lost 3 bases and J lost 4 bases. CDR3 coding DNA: TGTGCCAGCAGCTCCTCTAGCGGGAGCTGGTACGAGCAGTACGTC. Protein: CASSSSSGSWYEQYV.

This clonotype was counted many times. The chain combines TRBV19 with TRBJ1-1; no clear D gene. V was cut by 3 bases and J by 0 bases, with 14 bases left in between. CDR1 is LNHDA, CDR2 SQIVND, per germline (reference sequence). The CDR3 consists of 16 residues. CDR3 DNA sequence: TGTGCCAGTAGTATTGGTATCGGCCAGGTGAACACTGAAGCTTTCTTT. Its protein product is CASSIGIGQVNTEAFF.

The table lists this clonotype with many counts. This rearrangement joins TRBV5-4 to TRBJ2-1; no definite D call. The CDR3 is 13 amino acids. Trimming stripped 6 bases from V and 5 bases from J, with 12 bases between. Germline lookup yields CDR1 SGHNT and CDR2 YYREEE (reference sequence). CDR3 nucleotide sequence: TGTGCCAGCATCCCGGACGACCACAATGAGCAGTTCTTC. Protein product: CASIPDDHNEQFF.

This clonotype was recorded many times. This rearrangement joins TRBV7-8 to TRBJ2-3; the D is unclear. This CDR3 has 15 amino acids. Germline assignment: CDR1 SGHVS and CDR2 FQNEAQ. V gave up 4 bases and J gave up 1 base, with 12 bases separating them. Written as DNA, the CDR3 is TGTGCCAGCAGCTCCTTTCGCGTCCGCACAGATACGCAGTATTTT. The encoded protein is CASSSFRVRTDTQYF.

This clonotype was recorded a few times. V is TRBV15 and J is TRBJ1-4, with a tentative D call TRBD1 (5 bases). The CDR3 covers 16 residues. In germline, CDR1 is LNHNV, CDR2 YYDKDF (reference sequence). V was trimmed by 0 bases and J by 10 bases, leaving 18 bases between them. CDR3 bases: TGTGCCACCAGCAGAGAGGCCTCACCCCTGGGGGTAAAACTGTTTTTT. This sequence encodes CATSREASPLGVKLFF.

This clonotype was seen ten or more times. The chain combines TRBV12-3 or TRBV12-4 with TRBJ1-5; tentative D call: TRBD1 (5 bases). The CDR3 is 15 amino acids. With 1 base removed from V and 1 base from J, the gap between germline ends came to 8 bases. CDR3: CASSLEGDSNQPQHF. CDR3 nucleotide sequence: TGTGCCAGCAGTTTAGAAGGGGACAGCAATCAGCCCCAGCATTTT.

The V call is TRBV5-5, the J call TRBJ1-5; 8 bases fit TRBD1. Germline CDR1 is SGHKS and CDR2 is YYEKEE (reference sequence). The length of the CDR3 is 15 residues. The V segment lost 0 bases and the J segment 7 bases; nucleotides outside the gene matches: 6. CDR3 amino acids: CASSLGDRGRQPQHF. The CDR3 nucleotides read TGTGCCAGCAGCTTGGGAGACAGGGGCAGACAGCCCCAGCATTTT.

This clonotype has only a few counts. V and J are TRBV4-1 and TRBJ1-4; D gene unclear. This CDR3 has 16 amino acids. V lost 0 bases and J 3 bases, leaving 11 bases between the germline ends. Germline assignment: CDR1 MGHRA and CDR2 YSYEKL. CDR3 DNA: TGCGCCAGCAGCCAAGAAAGTGTCCCGTCTAATGAAAAACTGTTTTTT. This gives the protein CASSQESVPSNEKLFF.

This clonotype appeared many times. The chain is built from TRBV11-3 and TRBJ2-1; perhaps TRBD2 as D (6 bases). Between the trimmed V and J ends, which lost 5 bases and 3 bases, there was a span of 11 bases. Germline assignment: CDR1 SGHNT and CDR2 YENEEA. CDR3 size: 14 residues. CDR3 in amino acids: CASSPRELYNEQFF. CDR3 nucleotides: TGTGCCAGCAGCCCCCGGGAGCTCTACAATGAGCAGTTCTTC.

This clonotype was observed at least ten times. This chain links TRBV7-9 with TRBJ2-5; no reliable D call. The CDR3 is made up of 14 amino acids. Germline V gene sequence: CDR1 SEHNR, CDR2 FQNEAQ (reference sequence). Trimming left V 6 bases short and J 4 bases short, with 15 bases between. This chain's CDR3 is CASSSSNRRETQYF. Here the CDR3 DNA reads TGTGCCAGCAGTTCCAGTAATCGTAGAGAGACCCAGTACTTC.

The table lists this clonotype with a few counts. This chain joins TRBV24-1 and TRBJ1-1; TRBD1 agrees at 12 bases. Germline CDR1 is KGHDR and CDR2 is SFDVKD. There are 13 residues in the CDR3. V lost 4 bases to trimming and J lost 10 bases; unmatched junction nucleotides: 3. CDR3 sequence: CATSDRDRGLAFF. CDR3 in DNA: TGTGCCACCAGTGACCGGGACAGGGGGCTAGCTTTCTTT.

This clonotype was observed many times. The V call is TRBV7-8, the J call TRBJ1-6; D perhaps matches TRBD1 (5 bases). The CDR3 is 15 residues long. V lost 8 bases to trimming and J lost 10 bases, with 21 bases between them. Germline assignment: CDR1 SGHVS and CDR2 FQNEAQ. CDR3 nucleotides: TGTGCCAGCTCTGGATCCCGCAGGGTCCCATCACCCCTCCACTTT. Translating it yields CASSGSRRVPSPLHF.

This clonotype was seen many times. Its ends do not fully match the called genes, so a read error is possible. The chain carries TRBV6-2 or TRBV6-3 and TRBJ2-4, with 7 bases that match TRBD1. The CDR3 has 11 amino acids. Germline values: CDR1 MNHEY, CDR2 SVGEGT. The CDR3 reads CASSLGTAVHF. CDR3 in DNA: TGTGCCAGCAGCCTCGGGACAGCGGTTCACTTC.

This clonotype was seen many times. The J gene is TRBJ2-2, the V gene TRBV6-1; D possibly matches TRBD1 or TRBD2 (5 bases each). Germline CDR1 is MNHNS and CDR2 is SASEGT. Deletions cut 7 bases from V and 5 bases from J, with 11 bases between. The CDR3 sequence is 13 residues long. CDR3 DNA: TGTGCCAGCATGGGGGAGCAGACCGGGGAGCTGTTTTTT. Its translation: CASMGEQTGELFF.

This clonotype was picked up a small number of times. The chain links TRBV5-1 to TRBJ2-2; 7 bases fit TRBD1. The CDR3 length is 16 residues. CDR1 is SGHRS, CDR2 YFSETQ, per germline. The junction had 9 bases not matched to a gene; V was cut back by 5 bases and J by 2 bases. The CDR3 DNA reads TGCGCCAGCAGGAATTCCGGGACAGAAAACACCGGGGAGCTGTTTTTT. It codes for CASRNSGTENTGELFF. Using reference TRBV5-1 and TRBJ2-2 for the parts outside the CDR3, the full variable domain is KAGVTQTPRYLIKTRGQQVTLSCSPISGHRSVSWYQQTPGQGLQFLFEYFSETQRNKGNFPGRFSGRQFSNSRSEMNVSTLELGDSALYLCASRNSGTENTGELFFGEGSRLTVL.

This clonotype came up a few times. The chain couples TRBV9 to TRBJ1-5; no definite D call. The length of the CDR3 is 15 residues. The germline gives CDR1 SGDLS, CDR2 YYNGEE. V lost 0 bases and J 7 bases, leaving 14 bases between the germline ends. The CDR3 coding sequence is TGTGCCAGCAGCGTAGATGGCCGGATCGGGCAGCCCCAGCATTTT. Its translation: CASSVDGRIGQPQHF.

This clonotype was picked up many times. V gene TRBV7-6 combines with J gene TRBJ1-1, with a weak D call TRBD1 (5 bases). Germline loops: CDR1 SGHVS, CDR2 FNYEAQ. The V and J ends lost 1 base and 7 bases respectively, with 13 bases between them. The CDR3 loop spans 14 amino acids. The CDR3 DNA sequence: TGTGCCAGCAGCTTAGTAAGGGGCGAGTTTGAAGCTTTCTTT. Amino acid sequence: CASSLVRGEFEAFF.

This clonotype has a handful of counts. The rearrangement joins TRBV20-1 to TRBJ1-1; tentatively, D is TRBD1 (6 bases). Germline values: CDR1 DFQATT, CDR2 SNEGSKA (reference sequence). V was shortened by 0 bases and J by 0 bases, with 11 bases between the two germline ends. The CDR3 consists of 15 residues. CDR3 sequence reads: CSARDTGHLNTEAFF. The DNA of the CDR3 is TGCAGTGCTAGAGATACGGGACACTTGAACACTGAAGCTTTCTTT.

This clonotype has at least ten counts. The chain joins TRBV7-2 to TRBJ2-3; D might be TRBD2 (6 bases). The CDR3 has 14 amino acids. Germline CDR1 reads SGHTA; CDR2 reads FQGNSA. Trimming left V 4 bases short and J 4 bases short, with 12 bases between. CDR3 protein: CASSSTSWADTQYF. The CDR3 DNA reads TGTGCCAGCAGCTCGACTAGTTGGGCAGATACGCAGTATTTT.